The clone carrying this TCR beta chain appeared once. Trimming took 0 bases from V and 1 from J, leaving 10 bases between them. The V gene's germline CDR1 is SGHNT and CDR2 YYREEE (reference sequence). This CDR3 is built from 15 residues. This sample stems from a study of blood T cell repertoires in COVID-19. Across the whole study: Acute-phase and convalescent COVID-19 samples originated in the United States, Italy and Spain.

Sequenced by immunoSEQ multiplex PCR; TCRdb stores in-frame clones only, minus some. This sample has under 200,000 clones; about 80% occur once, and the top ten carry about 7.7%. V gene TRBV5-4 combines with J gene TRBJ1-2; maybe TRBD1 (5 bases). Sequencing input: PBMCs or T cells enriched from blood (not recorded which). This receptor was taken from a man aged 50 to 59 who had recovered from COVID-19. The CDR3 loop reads CASSLGTPLNYGYTF. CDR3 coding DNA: TGTGCCAGCAGCTTGGGGACACCCCTTAACTATGGCTACACCTTC.